These 3 T cell receptor beta chains were all obtained from the same sample, sequenced in a study of cytomegalovirus exposure and HLA in healthy donors. PCR primers comprised 60 Vbeta and 13 Jbeta primers. The protocol was immunoSEQ multiplex PCR, while the TCRdb copy is restricted to in-frame clones and leaves out a portion. This sample yields under 200,000 clones, of which over 70% are seen a single time; about 2% belongs to the top ten. Input material: PBMCs. Every receptor here comes from a woman aged 18 to 35 in good health and CMV-seropositive.

The chain links TRBV2 to TRBJ1-6; D unclear. The germline V and J ends were trimmed by 10 bases and 0 bases, with 10 bases remaining between them. Germline V gene data show CDR1 as SNHLY and CDR2 as FYNNEI. The CDR3 covers 14 residues. The CDR3 here is CANAEGSYNSPLHF. CDR3 sequence (DNA): TGTGCCAACGCGGAGGGCTCCTATAATTCACCCCTCCACTTT.

This clone came up a few times. This chain links TRBV5-1 with TRBJ1-6; TRBD1 matches at 9 bases. The CDR3 consists of 13 residues. The germline V gene has CDR1 SGHRS and CDR2 YFSETQ. V gave up 7 bases and J gave up 8 bases; unmatched junction bases: 4. Here the CDR3 reads CASRDRVDSPLHF. CDR3 coding DNA: TGCGCCAGCCGGGACAGGGTTGATTCACCCCTCCACTTT.

The CDR3 DNA follows: TGTGCCAGCAGCCCTGACAGGCGCTTTAACTATGGCTACACCTTC. Amino acids: CASSPDRRFNYGYTF. The V call is TRBV7-2, the J call TRBJ1-2; D possibly corresponds to TRBD1 (6 bases). In germline, CDR1 is SGHTA, CDR2 FQGNSA. The CDR3 is 15 amino acids. The ends were cut back, 5 bases at V and 1 base at J, with 14 bases in the middle.